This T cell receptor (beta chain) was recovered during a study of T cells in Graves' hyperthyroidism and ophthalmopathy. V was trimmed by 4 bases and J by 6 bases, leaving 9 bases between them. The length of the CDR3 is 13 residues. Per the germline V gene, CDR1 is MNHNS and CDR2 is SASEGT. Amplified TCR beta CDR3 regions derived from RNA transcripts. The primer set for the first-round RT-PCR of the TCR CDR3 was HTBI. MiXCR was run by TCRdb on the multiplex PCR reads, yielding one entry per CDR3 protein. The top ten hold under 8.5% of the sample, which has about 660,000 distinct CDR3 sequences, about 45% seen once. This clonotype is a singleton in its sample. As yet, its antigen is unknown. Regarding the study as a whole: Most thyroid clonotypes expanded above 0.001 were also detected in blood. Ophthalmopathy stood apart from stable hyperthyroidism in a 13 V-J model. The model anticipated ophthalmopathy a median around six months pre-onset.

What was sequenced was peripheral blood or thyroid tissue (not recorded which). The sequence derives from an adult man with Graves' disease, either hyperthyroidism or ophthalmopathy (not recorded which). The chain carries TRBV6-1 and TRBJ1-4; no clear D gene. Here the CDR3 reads CASSARLHEKLFF. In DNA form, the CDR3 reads TGTGCCAGCAGTGCCCGACTGCATGAAAAACTGTTTTTT.